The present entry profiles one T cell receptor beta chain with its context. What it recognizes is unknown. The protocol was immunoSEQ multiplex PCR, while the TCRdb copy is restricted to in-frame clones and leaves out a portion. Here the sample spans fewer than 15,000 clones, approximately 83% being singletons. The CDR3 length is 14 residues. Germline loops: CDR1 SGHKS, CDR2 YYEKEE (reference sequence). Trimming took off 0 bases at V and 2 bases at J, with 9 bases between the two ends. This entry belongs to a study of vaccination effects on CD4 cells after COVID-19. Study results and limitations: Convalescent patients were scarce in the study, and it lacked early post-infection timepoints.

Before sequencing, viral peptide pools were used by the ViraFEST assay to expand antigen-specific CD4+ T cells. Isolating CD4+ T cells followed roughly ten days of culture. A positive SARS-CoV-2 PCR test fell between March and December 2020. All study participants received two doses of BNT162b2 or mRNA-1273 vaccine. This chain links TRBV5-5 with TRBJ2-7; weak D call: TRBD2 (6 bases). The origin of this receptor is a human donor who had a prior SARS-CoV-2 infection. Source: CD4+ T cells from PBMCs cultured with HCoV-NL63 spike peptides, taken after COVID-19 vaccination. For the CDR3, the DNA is TGTGCCAGCAGCTTGGTGGGAGGTCCCTACGAGCAGTACTTC. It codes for CASSLVGGPYEQYF.